One sample yielded the 27 T cell receptor beta chains listed below, sequenced in a study of control samples from healthy donors and cancer patients. Generated by immunoSEQ multiplex PCR, the TCRdb table keeps only in-frame clones and is missing some. The table includes about 180,000 clones, 90% detected once. The sequenced sample was blood. The receptors here all came from a woman aged 45-60 years in good health.

This clone was recorded a few times. This chain joins TRBV10-3 and TRBJ1-2; TRBD1 aligns across 10 bases. This CDR3 has 15 amino acids. With V trimmed by 2 bases and J by 6 bases, 6 bases remained unmatched. The germline V gene has CDR1 ENHRY and CDR2 SYGVKD. CDR3 protein: CAISEAGGTGDGYTF. The CDR3 DNA is TGTGCCATCAGTGAGGCGGGGGGGACAGGGGATGGCTACACCTTC.

The chain couples TRBV12-3 or TRBV12-4 to TRBJ2-4; D ambiguous. The CDR3 has 13 amino acids. V lost 5 bases, J lost 2 bases, and 7 bases lay in between. CDR3 sequence reads: CASSLDSKNIQYF. Here the CDR3 DNA reads TGTGCCAGCAGTCTAGATTCCAAAAACATTCAGTACTTC.

This chain connects TRBV5-4 to TRBJ2-6, with TRBD1 matching over 11 bases. The CDR3 is 17 residues long. CDR1 SGHNT and CDR2 YYREEE come from the germline V gene (reference sequence). V gave up 5 bases and J gave up 0 bases; unmatched junction bases: 4. CDR3 DNA sequence: TGTGCCAGCAGGGACGGGACAGGGGGCTCTGGGGCCAACGTCCTGACTTTC. The encoded protein is CASRDGTGGSGANVLTF.

The chain is built from TRBV9 and TRBJ1-3; 7 positions agree with TRBD1. There are 17 residues in the CDR3. The junction had 6 bases not matched to a gene; V was cut back by 0 bases and J by 0 bases. CDR1 is SGDLS and CDR2 is YYNGEE in the germline V gene. Here the CDR3 reads CASSVAPGQASGNTIYF. In nucleotides, the CDR3 is TGTGCCAGCAGCGTAGCCCCCGGACAGGCCTCTGGAAACACCATATATTTT.

The chain has TRBV3-1 (or the pseudogene TRBV3-2) and TRBJ2-1; TRBD2 matches 8 bases. Trimming removed 1 base from V and 6 bases from J; junction bases left unmatched: 8. From germline, CDR1 is LGHDT and CDR2 YNNKEL (reference sequence). The CDR3 extends over 16 amino acids. The CDR3 reads CASSQAAGLASNEQFF. CDR3 DNA sequence: TGTGCCAGCAGCCAAGCGGCCGGACTAGCTTCCAATGAGCAGTTCTTC.

This clone appeared a few times. V usage is TRBV3-1 (or the pseudogene TRBV3-2) and J usage is TRBJ2-5; D is possibly TRBD1 (6 bases). Germline V CDR1 and CDR2: LGHDT, YNNKEL (reference sequence). Trimming cost V 0 bases and J 3 bases, with 8 bases left between them. The CDR3 consists of 14 residues. Here the CDR3 reads CASSQENREETQYF. CDR3 DNA sequence: TGTGCCAGCAGCCAAGAGAACAGGGAAGAGACCCAGTACTTC.

V and J are TRBV9 and TRBJ1-5; the D is unclear. V was pared by 1 base and J by 1 base, with 9 bases between. Germline-derived CDR1 and CDR2 are SGDLS and YYNGEE. The CDR3 spans 15 residues. In DNA, the CDR3 is TGTGCCAGCAGCGTAACGGCGGACAGCAATCAGCCCCAGCATTTT. This sequence encodes CASSVTADSNQPQHF.

This chain joins TRBV5-4 and TRBJ1-1; tentatively, D is TRBD1 (6 bases). The CDR3 totals 14 residues. Germline CDR1 reads SGHNT; CDR2 reads YYREEE (reference sequence). Trimming took off 5 bases at V and 0 bases at J, with 11 bases between the two ends. CDR3 sequence (DNA): TGTGCCAGCAGACCCGGACAGATGAACACTGAAGCTTTCTTT. Amino acid sequence: CASRPGQMNTEAFF.

The rearrangement links TRBV4-1 to TRBJ2-7; tentatively, D is TRBD1 or TRBD2 (5 bases each). V was cut by 0 bases and J by 4 bases, with 16 bases left in between. This CDR3 is built from 16 residues. The germline V gene has CDR1 MGHRA and CDR2 YSYEKL. This CDR3 reads CASSQEGWGISYEQYF. Written as DNA, the CDR3 is TGCGCCAGCAGCCAAGAAGGCTGGGGGATTTCTTACGAGCAGTACTTC.

This clone is a singleton in its sample. This sample includes further DNA sequences coding for the same CDR3. Here the CDR3 reads CASSPPTGANYGYTF. The CDR3 DNA reads as TGTGCCAGCTCACCTCCGACAGGCGCTAACTATGGCTACACCTTC. The chain joins TRBV18 to TRBJ1-2; weak D call: TRBD1 (6 bases). This CDR3 comprises 15 residues. Germline V CDR1 and CDR2: KGHSH, LQKENI. The germline V and J ends were trimmed by 3 bases and 0 bases, with 11 bases remaining between them.

The chain has TRBV5-4 and TRBJ2-2; TRBD1 matches 7 bases. The CDR3 spans 16 residues. V dropped 2 bases and J dropped 5; count of bases not matched to a gene: 9. Germline CDR1 and CDR2: SGHNT and YYREEE (reference sequence). The CDR3 sequence: CASSLLGQGETGELFF. The CDR3, as DNA: TGTGCCAGCAGCTTATTGGGGCAGGGGGAAACCGGGGAGCTGTTTTTT.

The chain has TRBV5-1 and TRBJ1-5; 9 bases line up with TRBD1. V lost 4 bases to trimming and J lost 7 bases; unmatched junction nucleotides: 9. From germline, CDR1 is SGHRS and CDR2 YFSETQ. The CDR3 totals 15 residues. As DNA, the CDR3 is TGCGCCAGCAGCCCACAGACAGGGGGAGACCAGCCCCAGCATTTT. Protein sequence: CASSPQTGGDQPQHF.

The chain carries TRBV29-1 and TRBJ2-4; D unclear. The CDR3 covers 13 residues. V lost 4 bases and J 0 bases, leaving 7 bases between the germline ends. Looked up from germline, CDR1 is SQVTM and CDR2 is ANQGSEA. The CDR3 region has the DNA TGCAGCGTTGGAGGCTTAGCCAAAAACATTCAGTACTTC. Its protein product is CSVGGLAKNIQYF.

The chain combines TRBV5-6 with TRBJ2-2, with TRBD2 matching 11 bases. The CDR3 is made up of 16 amino acids. V was clipped by 1 base and J by 1 base; unmatched bases: 0. Looked up from germline, CDR1 is SGHDT and CDR2 is YYEEEE. The CDR3 nucleotides read TGTGCCAGCAGCTTGACTAGCGGGGGGAACACCGGGGAGCTGTTTTTT. Translation gives CASSLTSGGNTGELFF.

This clone occurred a few times. This rearrangement joins TRBV4-1 to TRBJ2-5; 7 nucleotides line up with TRBD2. Per the germline V gene, CDR1 is MGHRA and CDR2 is YSYEKL. The V and J ends lost 5 bases and 9 bases, in that order; junction bases with no gene match: 9. The CDR3 sequence is 13 residues long. DNA for the CDR3: TGCGCCAGCAGCTTCGGACTAGGACGGGCCCAGTACTTC. The encoded protein is CASSFGLGRAQYF.

This rearrangement joins TRBV9 to TRBJ1-1; D call uncertain. The CDR3 spans 15 residues. Germline assignment: CDR1 SGDLS and CDR2 YYNGEE. Trimming removed 0 bases at V and 4 bases at J, with 13 bases between. The CDR3 loop reads CASSVGSSLVTEAFF. CDR3 sequence (DNA): TGTGCCAGCAGCGTAGGTAGCTCCCTGGTCACTGAAGCTTTCTTT. The variable domain in full, with the rest retrieved from reference TRBV9 and TRBJ1-1, is DSGVTQTPKHLITATGQRVTLRCSPRSGDLSVYWYQQSLDQGLQFLIQYYNGEERAKGNILERFSAQQFPDLHSELNLSSLELGDSALYFCASSVGSSLVTEAFFGQGTRLTVV.

This chain uses TRBV11-2 with TRBJ1-3; D remains unclear. Germline values: CDR1 SGHAT, CDR2 FQNNGV. The V end lost 3 bases, the J end lost 1 base, and 10 bases lay between the germline ends. This CDR3 is 15 amino acids long. CDR3: CASSFGRGSGNTIYF. DNA of the CDR3: TGTGCCAGCAGCTTTGGTCGTGGTTCTGGAAACACCATATATTTT.

This chain links TRBV5-4 with TRBJ1-2; D is possibly TRBD1 (5 bases). CDR1 SGHNT and CDR2 YYREEE come from the germline V gene (reference sequence). The V and J ends lost 0 bases and 4 bases respectively, with 10 bases between them. This CDR3 contains 14 residues. The CDR3 DNA follows: TGTGCCAGCAGCTTGGGGGGGGACCTCTATGGCTACACCTTC. Encoded protein: CASSLGGDLYGYTF.

This chain connects TRBV28 to TRBJ1-2, with D tentatively TRBD1 (6 bases). CDR1 is MDHEN, CDR2 SYDVKM, per germline. Deletions cut 5 bases from V and 5 bases from J, with 12 bases between. The length of the CDR3 is 13 residues. DNA of the CDR3: TGTGCCAGCAGTCGGGACACCCTTTATGGCTACACCTTC. Amino acid sequence: CASSRDTLYGYTF.

The chain is built from TRBV14 and TRBJ2-7; TRBD1 aligns across 9 bases. CDR3 length: 14 residues. The V and J ends lost 4 bases and 4 bases, in that order; junction bases with no gene match: 5. Germline assignment: CDR1 SGHDN and CDR2 FVKESK. Here the CDR3 DNA reads TGTGCCAGCAGCCCCGGGACAGGGTTTTACGAGCAGTACTTC. Its translation is CASSPGTGFYEQYF.

The rearrangement joins TRBV7-2 to TRBJ2-7; TRBD1 is a possible D gene (6 bases). The CDR3 consists of 15 residues. Trimming removed 4 bases at V and 1 base at J, with 14 bases between. In germline, CDR1 is SGHTA, CDR2 FQGNSA. CDR3 coding DNA: TGTGCCAGCAGCTACGACAGGAGCCCTTCCTACGAGCAGTACTTC. It specifies CASSYDRSPSYEQYF.

This clone was seen a handful of times. The chain links TRBV9 to TRBJ1-1; D gene unclear. The V end was cut by 5 bases, the J end by 0 bases, with 11 bases between. This CDR3 contains 14 residues. Per the germline V gene, CDR1 is SGDLS and CDR2 is YYNGEE. CDR3 DNA: TGTGCCAGCAGTCGTAACAGTATGAACACTGAAGCTTTCTTT. Residues: CASSRNSMNTEAFF. Based on the CDR3 plus reference TRBV9 and TRBJ1-1, the full variable domain is DSGVTQTPKHLITATGQRVTLRCSPRSGDLSVYWYQQSLDQGLQFLIQYYNGEERAKGNILERFSAQQFPDLHSELNLSSLELGDSALYFCASSRNSMNTEAFFGQGTRLTVV.

This clone was picked up one time. The V gene is TRBV28, the J gene TRBJ2-1; D perhaps matches TRBD2 (6 bases). V shed 8 bases and J shed 0 bases, with 17 bases lying between them. This CDR3 contains 16 residues. In germline, CDR1 is MDHEN, CDR2 SYDVKM. The CDR3 bases are TGTGCCAGCGTTGCGTCTGGAGGGAGCTCCTACAATGAGCAGTTCTTC. It specifies CASVASGGSSYNEQFF.

This chain links TRBV6-2 or TRBV6-3 with TRBJ1-2; the D is unclear. The germline V gene has CDR1 MNHEY and CDR2 SVGEGT. The V end lost 8 bases, the J end lost 0 bases, and 7 bases lay between the germline ends. The CDR3 runs to 12 residues. The CDR3 loop reads CASRSTNYGYTF. DNA for the CDR3: TGTGCCAGCCGTTCGACTAACTATGGCTACACCTTC.

The table lists this clone with a count of one. The J gene is TRBJ2-7, the V gene TRBV9; 11 nucleotides line up with TRBD2. Germline CDR1 is SGDLS and CDR2 is YYNGEE. The ends lost 3 bases at V and 3 bases at J; junction bases unmatched: 2. The CDR3 is made up of 14 amino acids. Here the CDR3 DNA reads TGTGCCAGCAGCGCGACTAGCGGGGTCTACGAGCAGTACTTC. Its translation: CASSATSGVYEQYF.

The chain joins TRBV30 to TRBJ2-4, with 9 bases fitting TRBD1. Germline trimming cut 5 bases from V and 6 bases from J; bases unmatched to any gene: 5. The CDR3 is 13 amino acids. CDR1 is GTSNPN and CDR2 is SVGIG in the germline V gene (reference sequence). The CDR3 DNA follows: TGTGCCTGGGCCGGGACAGGGAGAAACATTCAGTACTTC. Translation gives CAWAGTGRNIQYF.

The V gene is TRBV10-3, the J gene TRBJ2-1, with 8 bases matching TRBD2. V trimming: 6 bases; J trimming: 2 bases; junction bases outside the gene matches: 12. Germline V CDR1 and CDR2: ENHRY, SYGVKD. This CDR3 region has 17 residues. CDR3 residues: CAISQSPLLAAYNEQFF. The CDR3 nucleotides are TGTGCCATCAGCCAGAGTCCCCTACTAGCGGCCTACAATGAGCAGTTCTTC.